Presented here are 26 T cell receptor beta chains from one specimen sequenced in a study of blood T cell repertoires in COVID-19. The protocol was immunoSEQ multiplex PCR, while the TCRdb copy is restricted to in-frame clones and leaves out a portion. The data contain tens of thousands of clones, around 92% of them singletons. The specimen sequenced was peripheral blood. These receptors all come from a human donor in a cohort sampled during active COVID-19.

This chain connects TRBV4-1 to TRBJ1-2; a weak D match, TRBD1 (5 bases). CDR3 length equals 14 residues. V shed 3 bases and J shed 7 bases, with 15 bases lying between them. Germline lookup yields CDR1 MGHRA and CDR2 YSYEKL. DNA for the CDR3: TGCGCCAGCAGCCAGGGGACGGGACTTGGTGGCTACACCTTC. Its protein product is CASSQGTGLGGYTF.

The chain links TRBV4-1 to TRBJ1-1, with 8 bases matching TRBD1. The CDR3 sequence is 16 residues long. The trim removed 6 bases at V and 5 bases at J, leaving 14 bases unmatched. From germline, CDR1 is MGHRA and CDR2 YSYEKL. The DNA for the CDR3 is TGCGCCAGCAGGAATACTCCGACAGGGGAGGGTACTGAAGCTTTCTTT. Residues: CASRNTPTGEGTEAFF.

This sequence joins TRBV6-2 or TRBV6-3 and TRBJ1-1; 9 bases agree with TRBD1. This CDR3 region has 15 residues. After removal of 5 bases from V and 5 bases from J, the junction contained 9 bases not matched to a gene. Germline V lookup: CDR1 MNHEY, CDR2 SVGEGT. The CDR3 coding sequence is TGTGCCAGCAGTGATGGCGGGACAGGGTTGACTGAAGCTTTCTTT. It is translated as CASSDGGTGLTEAFF.

This clone has more than one count but fewer than ten. The chain carries TRBV5-1 and TRBJ1-1; D remains ambiguous. V gave up 5 bases and J gave up 0 bases, with 23 bases separating them. Germline V gene lookup returns CDR1 SGHRS and CDR2 YFSETQ. CDR3 length equals 18 residues. The DNA of the CDR3 is TGCGCCAGCAGAATTAATCCCGGCGGAAACGGGGTGAACACTGAAGCTTTCTTT. It yields the protein CASRINPGGNGVNTEAFF.

This chain uses TRBV7-2 with TRBJ2-7, with a possible D match to TRBD1 (6 bases). Germline CDR1 SGHTA, CDR2 FQGNSA. Trimming stripped 5 bases from V and 2 bases from J, with 13 bases between. The CDR3 sequence is 14 residues long. The CDR3 nucleotides are TGTGCCAGCAGCCCCGGGACACCTACCTACGAGCAGTACTTC. It specifies CASSPGTPTYEQYF.

CDR3 loop: CASSLGGVSSYEQYF. CDR3 in DNA: TGTGCCAGCAGTTTGGGGGGGGTCTCCTCCTACGAGCAGTACTTC. The V and J genes are TRBV28 and TRBJ2-7, with 7 nucleotides matching TRBD2. Germline-derived CDR1 and CDR2 are MDHEN and SYDVKM. Unmatched junction bases numbered 5, after V lost 3 bases and J lost 0 bases. CDR3 length: 15 amino acids.

This clone was observed a single time. The rearrangement links TRBV7-9 to TRBJ1-5; unclear D gene. With 1 base removed from V and 3 bases from J, the gap between germline ends came to 7 bases. This CDR3 has 14 amino acids. Per the germline V gene, CDR1 is SEHNR and CDR2 is FQNEAQ (reference sequence). For the CDR3, the DNA is TGTGCCAGCAGCTTAGGAGCTATCAATCAGCCCCAGCATTTT. Encoded protein: CASSLGAINQPQHF.

This clone was recorded a few times. The chain couples TRBV5-1 to TRBJ2-2, with TRBD1 matching over 8 bases. The CDR3 length is 16 residues. CDR1 is SGHRS and CDR2 is YFSETQ in the germline V gene. The J segment lost 0 bases and the V segment lost 4 bases, leaving 5 bases of the junction unmatched. CDR3 DNA: TGCGCCAGCAGCCCCCAGGGGGCGCCGAACACCGGGGAGCTGTTTTTT. Its translation: CASSPQGAPNTGELFF.

This chain uses TRBV7-6 with TRBJ2-1, with D unclear. Germline lookup yields CDR1 SGHVS and CDR2 FNYEAQ. There are 19 residues in the CDR3. Trimming removed 5 bases from V and 0 bases from J, with 23 bases in between. CDR3 bases: TGTGCCAGCAGCCACAGACCCTATGGATCGTCCAGCTCCTACAATGAGCAGTTCTTC. Amino acid sequence: CASSHRPYGSSSSYNEQFF.

This clone was seen once. The chain links TRBV4-2 to TRBJ2-5; D not resolved. V was clipped by 0 bases and J by 5 bases, with 7 bases between them. CDR1 LGHNA and CDR2 YNFKEQ come from the germline V gene. This CDR3 has 13 amino acids. CDR3 residues: CASSQEASETQYF. The CDR3 nucleotides read TGTGCCAGCAGCCAAGAGGCTAGTGAGACCCAGTACTTC.

The V and J genes are TRBV4-3 and TRBJ2-1; TRBD1 is a possible D gene (5 bases). V was cut by 0 bases and J by 0 bases, with 12 bases left in between. Germline lookup yields CDR1 LGHNA and CDR2 YSLEER. This CDR3 is built from 17 residues. CDR3 sequence: CASSQDSWGSSYNEQFF. In nucleotides, the CDR3 is TGCGCCAGCAGCCAAGATAGTTGGGGCAGCTCCTACAATGAGCAGTTCTTC.

This clone was seen a single time. The DNA for the CDR3 is TGTGCCAGCAGCCAAGAAACGGGGGAGACCCAGTACTTC. Its translation: CASSQETGETQYF. The gene calls are TRBV4-2 and TRBJ2-5; TRBD2 might be the D (5 bases). V was clipped by 0 bases and J by 5 bases, with 7 bases between them. CDR1 is LGHNA, CDR2 YNFKEQ, per germline. This CDR3 contains 13 residues.

V gene TRBV5-1 combines with J gene TRBJ2-7; the D gene is possibly TRBD1 (7 bases). From germline, CDR1 is SGHRS and CDR2 YFSETQ. The ends were cut back, 4 bases at V and 4 bases at J, with 12 bases in the middle. The CDR3 covers 13 residues. CDR3 sequence reads: CASSRQGGYEQYF. The CDR3, as DNA: TGCGCCAGCAGCAGGCAGGGGGGATACGAGCAGTACTTC.

The rearrangement links TRBV28 to TRBJ2-4; 8 bases line up with TRBD2. Per germline, CDR1 MDHEN and CDR2 SYDVKM. The CDR3 covers 17 residues. J gave up 0 bases and V 10 bases, and 14 bases lay outside the gene matches. The CDR3 DNA reads as TGTGCCACCAAAGGACTAGCTCGATCGGGAGCCAAAAACATTCAGTACTTC. Its translation is CATKGLARSGAKNIQYF.

V and J are TRBV7-3 and TRBJ1-6, with D tentatively TRBD1 (5 bases). Germline V lookup: CDR1 SGHTA, CDR2 FQGTGA. The V end was cut by 2 bases, the J end by 9 bases, with 14 bases between. CDR3 length: 15 residues. The CDR3 loop reads CASSLAGRESSPLHF. The CDR3 nucleotides are TGTGCCAGCAGCTTAGCAGGCAGGGAAAGTTCACCCCTCCACTTT. The full variable domain, with the rest looked up from reference TRBV7-3 and TRBJ1-6, is GAGVSQTPSNKVTEKGKYVELRCDPISGHTALYWYRQSLGQGPEFLIYFQGTGAADDSGLPNDRFFAVRPEGSVSTLKIQRTERGDSAVYLCASSLAGRESSPLHFGNGTRLTVT.

The gene calls are TRBV3-1 (or the pseudogene TRBV3-2) and TRBJ2-7; possibly TRBD2 for D (5 bases). The germline V gene encodes CDR1 LGHDT and CDR2 YNNKEL (reference sequence). The CDR3 consists of 13 residues. V lost 4 bases and J 6 bases, leaving 13 bases between the germline ends. CDR3 protein: CASSRVRGGEQYF. The CDR3 DNA reads as TGTGCCAGCAGCCGCGTCCGGGGTGGCGAGCAGTACTTC.

The chain carries TRBV4-3 and TRBJ2-2; unclear D gene. The germline V gene has CDR1 LGHNA and CDR2 YSLEER. CDR3 length equals 13 residues. Trimming stripped 2 bases from V and 6 bases from J, with 7 bases between. The CDR3 is CASSQPYPGELFF. In DNA, the CDR3 is TGCGCCAGCAGCCAACCGTATCCCGGGGAGCTGTTTTTT.

The rearrangement links TRBV6-2 or TRBV6-3 to TRBJ1-5; possible D gene TRBD1, 6 bases. V shed 6 bases and J shed 0 bases, with 12 bases lying between them. The germline CDR1 and CDR2 sequences are MNHEY and SVGEGT. The CDR3 is 15 residues long. The DNA for the CDR3 is TGTGCCAGCAGCGTGACAGGAAATAGCAATCAGCCCCAGCATTTT. It is translated as CASSVTGNSNQPQHF.

Remarks on this clone: An end of the junction does not agree with germline; a read error may underlie this. V gene TRBV4-1 combines with J gene TRBJ2-1, with 9 bases fitting TRBD1. The CDR3 contains 17 residues. Germline-derived CDR1 and CDR2 are MGHRA and YSYEKL. Here the CDR3 reads CASSQTSTGGSSNEQFF. The CDR3 region has the DNA TGCGCCAGCAGCCAGACATCGACAGGGGGTTCCTCCAATGAGCAGTTCTTC.

This sequence joins TRBV19 and TRBJ2-1; a weak D match, TRBD1 (6 bases). This CDR3 is 16 amino acids long. In germline, CDR1 is LNHDA, CDR2 SQIVND (reference sequence). The ends were cut back, 0 bases at V and 9 bases at J, with 18 bases in the middle. DNA for the CDR3: TGTGCCAGTAGTATAGATCGACAGGACGCCTGGGGTGAGCAGTTCTTC. It translates to CASSIDRQDAWGEQFF.

The chain recombines TRBV3-1 (or the pseudogene TRBV3-2) with TRBJ1-2, with TRBD1 identical over 8 bases. Trimming removed 2 bases from V and 7 bases from J; junction bases left unmatched: 6. The length of the CDR3 is 14 residues. Germline assignment: CDR1 LGHDT and CDR2 YNNKEL (reference sequence). CDR3 region: CASSQTQGAGGYTF. The CDR3 bases are TGTGCCAGCAGCCAAACCCAGGGGGCAGGTGGCTACACCTTC.

There are a few counts of this clone. V is TRBV6-2 or TRBV6-3 and J is TRBJ2-1; weak D call: TRBD1 (6 bases). Trimming cost V 5 bases and J 9 bases, with 11 bases left between them. Per the germline V gene, CDR1 is MNHEY and CDR2 is SVGEGT. The CDR3 has 12 residues. This CDR3 is CASSTQGIEQFF. The CDR3, as DNA: TGTGCCAGCAGTACACAGGGAATTGAGCAGTTCTTC.

CDR3 bases: TGTGCCAGCACCCTGGACGAGACAGGGGGCGGGGAGCTGTTTTTT. Encoded protein: CASTLDETGGGELFF. The rearrangement links TRBV2 to TRBJ2-2; TRBD1 agrees at 9 bases. Looked up from germline, CDR1 is SNHLY and CDR2 is FYNNEI. The CDR3 spans 15 residues. Trimming removed 7 bases from V and 7 bases from J; junction bases left unmatched: 10.

The chain carries TRBV2 and TRBJ2-5; D is undetermined. There are 12 residues in the CDR3. V shed 6 bases and J shed 2 bases, with 7 bases lying between them. From germline, CDR1 is SNHLY and CDR2 FYNNEI. The CDR3: CASRALQETQYF. DNA for the CDR3: TGTGCCAGCAGAGCCCTACAAGAGACCCAGTACTTC.

The chain joins TRBV10-2 to TRBJ2-1, with 10 bases lining up with TRBD2. The CDR3 runs to 15 residues. Germline-derived CDR1 and CDR2 are WSHSY and SAAADI. V shed 4 bases, J shed 9 bases, and the junction held 9 bases outside the gene matches. The CDR3 spells CASSVLLAGAREQFF. The CDR3 DNA reads as TGCGCCAGCAGTGTATTGCTAGCGGGGGCACGTGAGCAGTTCTTC.

The chain carries TRBV2 and TRBJ2-5; D may be TRBD2 (5 bases). The CDR3 spans 15 residues. V lost 7 bases, J lost 2 bases, and 17 bases lay in between. Germline CDR1 is SNHLY and CDR2 is FYNNEI. In nucleotides, the CDR3 is TGTGCCAGCACCGAGAGCGGACTGACTCAAGAGACCCAGTACTTC. Translated: CASTESGLTQETQYF.